The clone carrying this TCR beta chain has a handful of counts. Its antigen is as yet unknown. The data stem from a study of beta chain features in type 1 diabetes. Looking at the study overall: Examination covered 100 million to 140 million sorted cells spanning all samples. General study findings and limits: All four CD4+ subsets from Type 1 diabetes patients carried moderately but significantly shorter TCRB CDR3s.

Expressed TCRB transcripts were sequenced because the entire RNA isolate underwent reverse transcription. Profiling relied on immunoSEQ multiplex PCR, and the TCRdb table lists in-frame clones only, not all of them. This table holds about 160,000 clones, approximately 10% found once. The CDR3 runs 16 residues. The V gene's germline CDR1 is MGHRA and CDR2 YSYEKL. J was trimmed by 0 bases and V by 3 bases; bases with no gene match: 3. The TCR was taken from a man between 25 and 39 years old with type 1 diabetes. This chain links TRBV4-1 with TRBJ2-2, with TRBD2 matching over 8 bases. The sequenced sample consisted of central memory CD4+ T cells from blood. In nucleotides, the CDR3 is TGCGCCAGCAGCCATTTGGGACTAGCGAACACCGGGGAGCTGTTTTTT. Translation gives CASSHLGLANTGELFF.